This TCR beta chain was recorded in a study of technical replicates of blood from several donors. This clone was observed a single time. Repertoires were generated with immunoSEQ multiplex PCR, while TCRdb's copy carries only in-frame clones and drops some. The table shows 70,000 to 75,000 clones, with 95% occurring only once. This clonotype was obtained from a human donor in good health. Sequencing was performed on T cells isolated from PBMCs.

Here the CDR3 DNA reads TGCGCCAGCAGCTTTTATGGCAGGGGGCTGGATGAGCAGTTCTTC. This sequence encodes CASSFYGRGLDEQFF. This chain uses TRBV5-1 with TRBJ2-1; TRBD1 matches 8 bases. CDR1 and CDR2 (germline): SGHRS, YFSETQ. The CDR3 has 15 amino acids. J gave up 8 bases and V 2 bases, and 9 bases lay outside the gene matches.